This T cell receptor (beta chain) was captured by sequencing in a study of human T cells and chemical hapten exposure. Germline CDR1 and CDR2: SQVTM and ANQGSEA. This CDR3 is 14 amino acids long. Losses at the gene ends were 7 bases for V and 2 bases for J; bases not matched to a gene: 5. The sample holds many counts of this clonotype. Time point noted: patch test 2, 6 weeks after DPC sensitization. Treatment given: therapeutic diphenylcyclopropenone sensitization with weekly scalp DPC. TCRdb reprocessed the RACE reads via MiXCR and lists one record per CDR3 protein. This sample has tens of thousands of distinct CDR3 sequences, with around 9.3% found just once.

This clonotype was sampled from a woman aged 50 to 60 with alopecia areata. Some clones in this sample may be carry-over from other donors' samples. V usage is TRBV29-1 and J usage is TRBJ2-2, with 9 positions matching TRBD1. This specimen consisted of whole blood, obtained in connection with sensitization to the hapten diphenylcyclopropenone (DPC). The CDR3 DNA is TGCAGCGCCCCGACAGGGGGTAACACCGGGGAGCTGTTTTTT. This encodes CSAPTGGNTGELFF.